This TCR beta chain is from a study of cytomegalovirus exposure and HLA in healthy donors (dated by TCRdb to about 2017). Study-level background: The 500 to 800 repertoires of the first cohort and the roughly 110 validation repertoires were produced on the same platform, according to a later analysis. The study aimed to test whether cataloging public T cell receptors could reveal signatures of past pathogen exposure. A separate validation cohort of roughly 120 different subjects was used in addition to the roughly 720-subject first cohort. The study combined high-throughput TCR immunosequencing, statistical association of individual TCRs with disease status, and machine learning to predict cytomegalovirus infection status.

A word on this clone: Its antigen is unknown. No base-level quality is on record; no much larger clone is a single base apart.

The library was built by means of the immunoSEQ multiplex PCR assay. The paper's processing steps were these. A statistical classification framework was developed to diagnose cytomegalovirus status using the catalog of TCR beta chain sequences. Drawn from immuneACCESS, this table holds only the in-frame rearrangements with V and J called that TCRdb kept. Clones are partly lost; checked studies trace under half to an unresolved V gene and leave the rest unexplained. V, J and clone size were drawn from that table, and D and trimming were deduced from the DNA. The sample contains around 55,000 clones, more than 80% of them found a single time. Together, the top ten hold roughly 3% of the sample. The germline V gene gives CDR1 as MNHEY and CDR2 as SVGAGI. V loses 0 bases of germline sequence and J loses 6 bases, and the interval between the two ends is 14 bases. The CDR3 runs 16 amino acids, cysteine and phenylalanine included. The kept DNA is CDR3 alone, 48 bases in frame from the first base.

Points the paper makes about the study in general: Of the cluster scores, roughly 95% were above 0 in a later analysis, which found that TCRs clustered in the first cohort also tended to co-occur in the approximately 130 validation repertoires. It was suggested by the authors that the approach could potentially be generalized to other disease states and immunological phenotypes. The study listed 150 to 200 TCR beta chains as associated with cytomegalovirus. Cytomegalovirus status was reported to be diagnosed by the classifier with high specificity and sensitivity in both the original and validation cohorts. While some public TCRs were present in many individuals, most TCR sequences turned up only very rarely across donors. All 120 or so repertoires were used to score co-occurrence in the validation cohort in a later analysis, because that analysis had no HLA typing for the cohort. In vitro tests confirmed that three of the cytomegalovirus-associated TCR beta chains recognize cytomegalovirus antigens.

The donors belonged to the validation cohort of about 130 subjects, which was separate from the roughly 670-subject first cohort. The material sequenced was PBMCs. The chain links TRBV6-5 with TRBJ2-2, with a tentative D gene TRBD1 over 6 matching bases. The sequence was collected from a man aged 18 to 35 in good health and CMV-seronegative. The DNA sequence reads TGTGCCAGCAGTTACTCACAGGGTGGTGGCGCCGGGGAGCTGTTTTTT. The translation is CASSYSQGGGAGELFF.